These 30 T cell receptor beta chains came from one sample sequenced in a study of blood T cells in healthy people across ages. It was with a sample-barcoded 5' primer and a J-beta primer mix that a second PCR of about 6 to 12 cycles was run. TCRdb reanalysed the 5' RACE reads using MiXCR and keeps one entry per CDR3 protein. The repertoire holds fewer than 2 million distinct CDR3 sequences, with about 39% as singletons. Input material: blood. Receptors were obtained from a human donor in good health.

The rearrangement joins TRBV7-8 to TRBJ2-7; no clear D. The V gene lost 2 bases and the J gene lost 5 bases, with 16 bases spanning the gap. Germline lookup yields CDR1 SGHVS and CDR2 FQNEAQ. This CDR3 comprises 15 residues. CDR3 protein: CASSLWSRRVDEQYF. In nucleotides, the CDR3 is TGTGCCAGCAGCTTATGGAGCCGCCGAGTCGACGAGCAGTACTTC. The whole variable domain, filled in from reference TRBV7-8 and TRBJ2-7, reads GAGVSQSPRYKVAKRGQDVALRCDPISGHVSLFWYQQALGQGPEFLTYFQNEAQLDKSGLPSDRFFAERPEGSVSTLKIQRTQQEDSAVYLCASSLWSRRVDEQYFGPGTRLTVT.

The gene calls are TRBV5-1 and TRBJ2-1; TRBD2 is a possible D gene (6 bases). This CDR3 is 19 amino acids long. V dropped 3 bases and J dropped 4 bases, with 26 bases sitting between them. The germline V gene has CDR1 SGHRS and CDR2 YFSETQ. DNA of the CDR3: TGCGCCAGCAGCTGGGCCCTGACTAGGGATGTGTGGTCTTACAATGAGCAGTTCTTC. Translated, it gives CASSWALTRDVWSYNEQFF.

This chain uses TRBV7-2 with TRBJ1-6, with TRBD1 matching 8 bases. Germline loops: CDR1 SGHTA, CDR2 FQGNSA. This CDR3 comprises 17 residues. V dropped 2 bases and J dropped 7; count of bases not matched to a gene: 10. CDR3 coding DNA: TGTGCCAGCAGCTTAAATGGCCAGGGGGCAAGGAATTCACCCCTCCACTTT. This sequence encodes CASSLNGQGARNSPLHF.

This rearrangement joins TRBV7-9 to TRBJ2-4, with D maybe TRBD1 (5 bases). CDR3 length: 15 residues. Trimming shortened V by 3 bases and J by 0 bases, and 9 bases separated the two germline ends. Germline V gene data show CDR1 as SEHNR and CDR2 as FQNEAQ (reference sequence). In nucleotides, the CDR3 is TGTGCCAGCAGCTTCGACAGAGTAGCCAAAAACATTCAGTACTTC. It encodes CASSFDRVAKNIQYF.

With regard to this clonotype: One end of the junction varies from germline; a read error may be responsible. The gene calls are TRBV7-2 and TRBJ2-3; 8 bases fit TRBD2. CDR3 length: 17 amino acids. Germline CDR1 reads SGHTA; CDR2 reads FQGNSA. The CDR3 loop is CASSLSMAGGLGDTQYF. The CDR3 coding sequence is TGCGCCAGCAGCTTAAGTATGGCGGGGGGACTTGGGGATACGCAGTATTTT.

V usage is TRBV3-1 and J usage is TRBJ1-1; D is possibly TRBD1 (5 bases). Germline CDR1 reads LGHDT; CDR2 reads YNNKEL (reference sequence). V gave up 3 bases and J gave up 0 bases, with 17 bases separating them. CDR3 size: 17 residues. Here the CDR3 DNA reads TGTGCCAGCAGCCAGCAAGTGACCAGGGAGTTGAACACTGAAGCTTTCTTT. It specifies CASSQQVTRELNTEAFF.

The V call is TRBV24-1, the J call TRBJ2-1, with TRBD1 matching 10 bases. The CDR3 is 17 residues long. Germline V gene sequence: CDR1 KGHDR, CDR2 SFDVKD. The junction had 5 bases not matched to a gene; V was cut back by 3 bases and J by 1 base. The CDR3 sequence is CATSDGTGVPSYNEQFF. The CDR3 DNA is TGTGCCACCAGTGATGGGACAGGGGTGCCTTCCTACAATGAGCAGTTCTTC.

This chain links TRBV3-1 with TRBJ2-1; the D gene is possibly TRBD2 (6 bases). The V gene's germline CDR1 is LGHDT and CDR2 YNNKEL (reference sequence). V was cut by 1 base and J by 0 bases, with 10 bases left in between. The CDR3 is 16 amino acids. The CDR3, as DNA: TGTGCCAGCAGCCAAGCTGTCGGGGGCTCCTACAATGAGCAGTTCTTC. This translates into CASSQAVGGSYNEQFF.

This clonotype was counted between two and nine times. V gene TRBV7-3 combines with J gene TRBJ2-3; D not certain. The CDR3 is 13 amino acids. V lost 1 base to trimming and J lost 7 bases, with 9 bases between them. The germline V gene has CDR1 SGHTA and CDR2 FQGTGA. The CDR3 DNA reads as TGTGCCAGCAGCTTAAGCCCGGTATATACGCAGTATTTT. Translated, it gives CASSLSPVYTQYF.

With regard to this clonotype: A clone one base away is much larger, so this may be a read error. The chain carries TRBV7-3 and TRBJ2-1; D tentatively fits TRBD1 or TRBD2 (7 bases each). The CDR3 has 15 amino acids. Germline lookup yields CDR1 SGHTA and CDR2 FQGTGA. CDR3 DNA: TGTGCCAGCAGCGCCAGGGGGGGGTCCTACAATGAGCGGTTCTTC. Translation: CASSARGGSYNERFF.

This clonotype has more than one count but fewer than ten. No DNA is shown, since the ends of the CDR3 on it are uncertain; the CDR3 is the one TCRdb lists. V usage is TRBV7-3 and J usage is TRBJ2-1; the DNA was not used to check the table's D call, TRBD1. 13 amino acids form the CDR3, both terminal residues included. Germline CDR1 reads SGHTA; CDR2 reads FQGTGA. This CDR3 reads CASSFGPGNEQFF.

The rearrangement joins TRBV13 to TRBJ1-2; 8 positions agree with TRBD1. The length of the CDR3 is 17 residues. Germline lookup yields CDR1 PRHDT and CDR2 FYEKMQ (reference sequence). After removal of 2 bases from V and 2 bases from J, the junction contained 10 bases not matched to a gene. The CDR3 protein is CASSLRGTGRPNYGYTF. CDR3 nucleotides: TGTGCCAGCAGCTTAAGGGGGACAGGCCGTCCGAACTATGGCTACACCTTC.

The chain recombines TRBV11-2 with TRBJ2-3; D gene ambiguous. Deletions cut 5 bases from V and 4 bases from J, with 16 bases between. The CDR3 totals 15 residues. Germline loops: CDR1 SGHAT, CDR2 FQNNGV. CDR3 nucleotide sequence: TGTGCCAGCAGCCCAATACACTCCCGGGCAGATACGCAGTATTTT. It is translated as CASSPIHSRADTQYF.

In its sample, this clonotype was seen a few times. This chain joins TRBV5-1 and TRBJ2-3; no clear D gene. CDR3 size: 13 residues. The V gene's germline CDR1 is SGHRS and CDR2 YFSETQ. V lost 5 bases to trimming and J lost 2 bases, with 9 bases between them. The CDR3 DNA is TGCGCCAGCAGAGCGAGCCTCACAGATACGCAGTATTTT. It translates to CASRASLTDTQYF.

The chain has TRBV12-3 or TRBV12-4 and TRBJ2-3; either TRBD1 or TRBD2 may fit D (5 bases each). CDR3 length: 16 amino acids. Trimming took 5 bases from V and 2 from J, leaving 17 bases between them. The CDR3 DNA sequence: TGTGCCAGCAGTGGGGACGAGGCCCCCTTCACAGATACGCAGTATTTT. Its translation: CASSGDEAPFTDTQYF.

The chain combines TRBV7-9 with TRBJ1-6; a weak D match, TRBD1 (5 bases). Germline V CDR1 and CDR2: SEHNR, FQNEAQ (reference sequence). V was clipped by 6 bases and J by 8 bases, with 11 bases between them. There are 13 residues in the CDR3. The CDR3 sequence: CASRNTGDSPLHF. CDR3 DNA: TGTGCCAGCAGGAATACAGGAGATTCACCCCTCCACTTT. Full variable domain (outside the CDR3, taken from reference TRBV7-9 and TRBJ1-6): DTGVSQNPRHKITKRGQNVTFRCDPISEHNRLYWYRQTLGQGPEFLTYFQNEAQLEKSRLLSDRFSAERPKGSFSTLEIQRTEQGDSAMYLCASRNTGDSPLHFGNGTRLTVT.

This clonotype showed up just a few times. The CDR3 DNA reads TGTGCCAGCAGTCCCCGACTGACCACAGGGGGAAACACTGAAGCTTTCTTT. This gives the protein CASSPRLTTGGNTEAFF. The V gene is TRBV6-1, the J gene TRBJ1-1; 8 bases fit TRBD1. This CDR3 has 17 amino acids. Losses at the gene ends were 5 bases for V and 2 bases for J; bases not matched to a gene: 13. Germline-derived CDR1 and CDR2 are MNHNS and SASEGT.

The chain couples TRBV5-4 to TRBJ2-3; tentatively, D is TRBD2 (5 bases). Germline values: CDR1 SGHNT, CDR2 YYREEE (reference sequence). Trimming left V 4 bases short and J 4 bases short, with 19 bases between. CDR3 length: 16 amino acids. The CDR3 sequence: CASSNLAREGPDTQYF. The CDR3 DNA sequence: TGTGCCAGCAGCAACCTAGCTAGGGAAGGCCCAGATACGCAGTATTTT.

The rearrangement uses TRBV4-1 and TRBJ1-2; D perhaps matches TRBD1 (5 bases). Germline lookup yields CDR1 MGHRA and CDR2 YSYEKL. Trimming cost V 7 bases and J 5 bases, with 17 bases left between them. The CDR3 is made up of 14 amino acids. The CDR3 nucleotides read TGCGCCAGCATCGGCCGGGACTCGCGTTATGGCTACACCTTC. This sequence encodes CASIGRDSRYGYTF.

The chain carries TRBV4-2 and TRBJ1-1; possible D gene TRBD1, 5 bases. Trimming took off 0 bases at V and 4 bases at J, with 12 bases between the two ends. CDR1 LGHNA and CDR2 YNFKEQ come from the germline V gene. The CDR3 length is 15 residues. In DNA form, the CDR3 reads TGTGCCAGCAGCCAAGATTTGAGGGGAGGCACTGAAGCTTTCTTT. This sequence encodes CASSQDLRGGTEAFF.

This clonotype was recorded a few times. V gene TRBV28 combines with J gene TRBJ2-3; D call uncertain. CDR1 is MDHEN, CDR2 SYDVKM, per germline. V was trimmed by 5 bases and J by 5 bases, leaving 14 bases between them. The CDR3 spans 14 residues. CDR3 nucleotides: TGTGCCAGCAGTCCAGACCGCCTTGGAGATACGCAGTATTTT. Translated: CASSPDRLGDTQYF. Combining the CDR3 with reference TRBV28 and TRBJ2-3 gives the whole variable domain DVKVTQSSRYLVKRTGEKVFLECVQDMDHENMFWYRQDPGLGLRLIYFSYDVKMKEKGDIPEGYSVSREKKERFSLILESASTNQTSMYLCASSPDRLGDTQYFGPGTRLTVL.

The J gene is TRBJ2-7, the V gene TRBV4-2; 11 nucleotides align to TRBD2. Germline CDR1 LGHNA, CDR2 YNFKEQ. Losses at the gene ends were 2 bases for V and 3 bases for J; bases not matched to a gene: 6. The CDR3 has 16 amino acids. The chain's CDR3 is CASSQYGTSGVYEQYF. For the CDR3, the DNA is TGTGCCAGCAGCCAATATGGGACTAGCGGCGTCTACGAGCAGTACTTC.

This chain links TRBV6-2 or TRBV6-3 with TRBJ1-1; D call uncertain. V shed 4 bases and J shed 7 bases, with 13 bases lying between them. The germline CDR1 and CDR2 sequences are MNHEY and SVGEGT. The CDR3 sequence is 13 residues long. The CDR3 DNA is TGTGCCAGCAGTTCTTACACGGAATTTGAAGCTTTCTTT. It encodes CASSSYTEFEAFF.

This clonotype came up many times. The V call is TRBV7-2, the J call TRBJ2-1, with 11 positions matching TRBD2. Looked up from germline, CDR1 is SGHTA and CDR2 is FQGNSA. The CDR3 is 15 amino acids. Trimming at V came to 3 bases and at J to 3 bases, leaving 1 base not matched to a gene. The CDR3 DNA reads TGTGCCAGCAGCTTTGGGACTAGCGGCTACAATGAGCAGTTCTTC. Its translation: CASSFGTSGYNEQFF.

The genes are TRBV5-1 and TRBJ1-2; 8 positions agree with TRBD1. After removal of 4 bases from V and 6 bases from J, the junction contained 11 bases not matched to a gene. The CDR3 runs to 15 residues. CDR1 is SGHRS, CDR2 YFSETQ, per germline. The DNA of the CDR3 is TGCGCCAGCAGCCCCAGGTACCAGGGGGCCGATGGCTACACCTTC. Protein product: CASSPRYQGADGYTF.

The chain recombines TRBV7-9 with TRBJ2-3; D unresolved. The CDR3 runs to 13 residues. Germline CDR1 and CDR2: SEHNR and FQNEAQ (reference sequence). Trimming stripped 3 bases from V and 6 bases from J, with 10 bases between. CDR3 sequence reads: CASSFLLVDTQYF. The CDR3 DNA reads TGTGCCAGCAGCTTCCTGTTGGTGGATACGCAGTATTTT.

This clonotype has just a few counts. The genes are TRBV28 and TRBJ2-1; D is possibly TRBD1 or TRBD2 (5 bases each). CDR1 and CDR2 (germline): MDHEN, SYDVKM. The ends were cut back, 2 bases at V and 4 bases at J, with 18 bases in the middle. The CDR3 extends over 17 amino acids. CDR3 region: CASSLIEGLGGYNEQFF. As DNA, the CDR3 is TGTGCCAGCAGTTTAATAGAGGGGCTTGGGGGATACAATGAGCAGTTCTTC.

The V gene is TRBV12-3 or TRBV12-4, the J gene TRBJ2-7; D unresolved. The CDR3 spans 13 residues. The V end was cut by 9 bases, the J end by 4 bases, with 16 bases between. The CDR3 sequence is CASSGTLGYEQYF. The CDR3 DNA is TGTGCCAGTAGTGGTACTTTGGGTTACGAGCAGTACTTC.

The V and J genes are TRBV2 and TRBJ1-2; 7 bases are a match to TRBD1. CDR1 is SNHLY, CDR2 FYNNEI, per germline. The CDR3 runs 14 residues. J lost 8 bases, V lost 5 bases, and 11 bases had no gene match. This chain's CDR3 is CASSFYAGGGGYTF. CDR3 coding DNA: TGTGCCAGCAGTTTTTACGCAGGGGGGGGAGGCTACACCTTC.

This sequence joins TRBV7-2 and TRBJ2-5; TRBD1 aligns across 12 bases. V dropped 6 bases and J dropped 5; count of bases not matched to a gene: 7. The germline V gene encodes CDR1 SGHTA and CDR2 FQGNSA. The CDR3 consists of 15 residues. This CDR3 is CASRGTGGFGETQYF. CDR3 sequence (DNA): TGTGCCAGCAGGGGGACAGGGGGCTTCGGTGAGACCCAGTACTTC.